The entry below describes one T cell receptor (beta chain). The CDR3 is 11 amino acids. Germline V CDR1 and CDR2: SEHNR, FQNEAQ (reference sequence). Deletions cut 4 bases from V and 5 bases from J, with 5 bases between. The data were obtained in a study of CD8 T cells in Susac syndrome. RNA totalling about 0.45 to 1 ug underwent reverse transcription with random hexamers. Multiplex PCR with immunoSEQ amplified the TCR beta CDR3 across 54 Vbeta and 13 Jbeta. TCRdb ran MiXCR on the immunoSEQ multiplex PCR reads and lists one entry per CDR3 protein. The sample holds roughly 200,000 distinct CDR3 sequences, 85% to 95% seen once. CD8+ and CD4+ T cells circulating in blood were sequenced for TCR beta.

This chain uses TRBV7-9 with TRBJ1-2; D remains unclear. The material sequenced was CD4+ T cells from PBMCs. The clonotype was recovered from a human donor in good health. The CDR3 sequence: CASSSPYGYTF. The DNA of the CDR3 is TGTGCCAGCAGCTCCCCTTATGGCTACACCTTC. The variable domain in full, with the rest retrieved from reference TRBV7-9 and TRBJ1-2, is DTGVSQNPRHKITKRGQNVTFRCDPISEHNRLYWYRQTLGQGPEFLTYFQNEAQLEKSRLLSDRFSAERPKGSFSTLEIQRTEQGDSAMYLCASSSPYGYTFGSGTRLTVV.